Below are 28 T cell receptor beta chains sequenced from a single sample in a study of blood T cell repertoires in COVID-19. The method was immunoSEQ multiplex PCR; TCRdb's version includes in-frame clones alone and lacks a portion of them. Seen here are over 250,000 clones, 88% observed once, and the top ten hold 2% to 2.5%. The material sequenced was PBMCs or T cells enriched from blood (not recorded which). These receptors were collected from a woman aged 55 to 70 in a cohort exposed to, infected with or recovered from COVID-19 (not recorded which).

This rearrangement joins TRBV6-5 to TRBJ2-1; possible D gene TRBD1, 5 bases. The V gene lost 0 bases and the J gene lost 6 bases, with 15 bases spanning the gap. CDR3 size: 16 residues. CDR1 and CDR2 from the germline V gene are MNHEY and SVGAGI. As DNA, the CDR3 is TGTGCCAGCAGTTACTCCGGGCAGGGAACGGGCAATGAGCAGTTCTTC. It codes for CASSYSGQGTGNEQFF.

V is TRBV19 and J is TRBJ1-1; 7 bases line up with TRBD1. Germline CDR1 and CDR2: LNHDA and SQIVND (reference sequence). V lost 7 bases to trimming and J lost 5 bases; unmatched junction nucleotides: 10. CDR3 length: 14 residues. CDR3 DNA sequence: TGTGCCAGTAAATGGGACAGCTGGAGTACTGAAGCTTTCTTT. Amino acids: CASKWDSWSTEAFF.

This chain uses TRBV28 with TRBJ1-5; 10 positions agree with TRBD1. Germline CDR1 reads MDHEN; CDR2 reads SYDVKM. V shed 4 bases and J 2 bases; nucleotides not matched to a gene: 5. This CDR3 has 16 residues. Written as DNA, the CDR3 is TGTGCCAGCAGTTCCAGACAGGGGGCCGGCAATCAGCCCCAGCATTTT. Translating it yields CASSSRQGAGNQPQHF.

CDR3: CASSSAGGSYGYTF. CDR3 in DNA: TGTGCCAGCAGCTCCGCAGGGGGCAGCTATGGCTACACCTTC. The chain is built from TRBV7-9 and TRBJ1-2, with TRBD1 identical over 8 bases. The CDR3 totals 14 residues. With 4 bases clipped from V and 4 bases from J, the junction kept 5 bases outside the gene matches. Germline CDR1 and CDR2: SEHNR and FQNEAQ (reference sequence).

The V gene is TRBV7-9, the J gene TRBJ2-2; D unresolved. Germline CDR1 and CDR2: SEHNR and FQNEAQ (reference sequence). The CDR3 is made up of 14 amino acids. The V end was cut by 3 bases, the J end by 2 bases, with 7 bases between. The CDR3 nucleotides read TGTGCCAGCAGCTTGGGCAGAAACACCGGGGAGCTGTTTTTT. This sequence encodes CASSLGRNTGELFF.

This clone was detected once. V usage is TRBV19 and J usage is TRBJ1-4; perhaps TRBD1 as D (5 bases). The CDR3 is 18 amino acids. The V and J ends lost 8 bases and 0 bases respectively, with 22 bases between them. The germline CDR1 and CDR2 sequences are LNHDA and SQIVND (reference sequence). CDR3 nucleotide sequence: TGTGCCAGTCTCGGCGGGGGACGCGCCGGCACAACTAATGAAAAACTGTTTTTT. Translated, it gives CASLGGGRAGTTNEKLFF.

This chain connects TRBV18 to TRBJ1-5, with D unresolved. Trimming cost V 8 bases and J 1 base, with 12 bases left between them. The CDR3 is 14 residues long. CDR1 is KGHSH and CDR2 is LQKENI in the germline V gene. The CDR3 bases are TGTGCCAGCACCCAACTCGGGAGCAATCAGCCCCAGCATTTT. Translating it yields CASTQLGSNQPQHF.

This chain uses TRBV19 with TRBJ2-1; 8 bases align to TRBD2. CDR1 is LNHDA, CDR2 SQIVND, per germline (reference sequence). This CDR3 has 15 amino acids. With V trimmed by 7 bases and J by 6 bases, 11 bases remained unmatched. The CDR3 DNA follows: TGTGCCAGTACCCCGGGACTAGTTCTTGGCAATGAGCAGTTCTTC. Translating gives CASTPGLVLGNEQFF.

The chain carries TRBV19 and TRBJ1-5, with a tentative D call TRBD1 (5 bases). V lost 8 bases and J lost 4, with 9 bases in between. The CDR3 covers 12 residues. Germline CDR1 is LNHDA and CDR2 is SQIVND (reference sequence). The CDR3 DNA follows: TGTGCCAGTCGGGGGAGGAATCAGCCCCAGCATTTT. This codes for CASRGRNQPQHF. Full variable domain (outside the CDR3, taken from reference TRBV19 and TRBJ1-5): DGGITQSPKYLFRKEGQNVTLSCEQNLNHDAMYWYRQDPGQGLRLIYYSQIVNDFQKGDIAEGYSVSREKKESFPLTVTSAQKNPTAFYLCASRGRNQPQHFGDGTRLSIL.

On this clone: Relative to the germline gene, one junction end is altered; a read error may explain this. The rearrangement joins TRBV7-7 to TRBJ2-5; TRBD1 matches at 10 bases. Germline V CDR1 and CDR2: SSHAT, FNYEAQ (reference sequence). This CDR3 comprises 15 residues. CDR3 amino acids: CASSMGQGLKETQYF. Written as DNA, the CDR3 is TGTGCTAGCAGCATGGGACAGGGGTTAAAAGAGACCCAGTACTTC.

The chain has TRBV5-1 and TRBJ2-3; 7 bases align to TRBD1. The V segment lost 0 bases and the J segment 2 bases; nucleotides outside the gene matches: 3. In germline, CDR1 is SGHRS, CDR2 YFSETQ. The CDR3 spans 15 residues. The CDR3 loop reads CASSLGGTVTDTQYF. The CDR3 coding sequence is TGCGCCAGCAGCTTGGGAGGGACAGTCACAGATACGCAGTATTTT. The full variable domain, with the rest looked up from reference TRBV5-1 and TRBJ2-3, is KAGVTQTPRYLIKTRGQQVTLSCSPISGHRSVSWYQQTPGQGLQFLFEYFSETQRNKGNFPGRFSGRQFSNSRSEMNVSTLELGDSALYLCASSLGGTVTDTQYFGPGTRLTVL.

The V gene is TRBV18, the J gene TRBJ2-5; D is perhaps TRBD2 (6 bases). Germline CDR1 KGHSH, CDR2 LQKENI. Trimming removed 2 bases from V and 5 bases from J, with 15 bases in between. The length of the CDR3 is 15 residues. The CDR3 region has the DNA TGTGCCAGCTCACCAGGGGGGTTCGTATCGGAGACCCAGTACTTC. Translation gives CASSPGGFVSETQYF.

The V call is TRBV2, the J call TRBJ2-3, with TRBD2 matching 7 bases. The CDR3 covers 15 residues. Germline assignment: CDR1 SNHLY and CDR2 FYNNEI. Trimming took 9 bases from V and 4 from J; bases not matched to a gene: 13. CDR3 protein: CASELAGIGADTQYF. The DNA of the CDR3 is TGTGCCAGTGAATTAGCGGGTATTGGGGCAGATACGCAGTATTTT.

The rearrangement joins TRBV7-2 to TRBJ2-3; TRBD2 aligns across 9 bases. CDR1 is SGHTA and CDR2 is FQGNSA in the germline V gene. This CDR3 comprises 16 residues. V shed 5 bases, J shed 4 bases, and the junction held 10 bases outside the gene matches. CDR3 in amino acids: CASSPRRGRAPDTQYF. In nucleotides, the CDR3 is TGTGCCAGCAGCCCAAGGCGCGGGAGGGCCCCAGATACGCAGTATTTT.

V and J are TRBV9 and TRBJ2-1; D is uncertain. Trimming pared 4 bases from V and 3 bases from J, leaving 11 bases between. Germline CDR1 and CDR2: SGDLS and YYNGEE. The CDR3 is made up of 14 amino acids. CDR3 sequence (DNA): TGTGCCAGCAGCTCCTCGACTGGCTACAATGAGCAGTTCTTC. This encodes CASSSSTGYNEQFF. The full variable domain, rest sourced from reference TRBV9 and TRBJ2-1, is DSGVTQTPKHLITATGQRVTLRCSPRSGDLSVYWYQQSLDQGLQFLIQYYNGEERAKGNILERFSAQQFPDLHSELNLSSLELGDSALYFCASSSSTGYNEQFFGPGTRLTVL.

This chain links TRBV19 with TRBJ2-3; 10 bases fit TRBD2. The CDR3 has 19 amino acids. CDR1 LNHDA and CDR2 SQIVND come from the germline V gene (reference sequence). V trimming: 0 bases; J trimming: 1 base; junction bases outside the gene matches: 10. The CDR3 DNA reads as TGTGCCAGTAGTATAGATCTCCCGTCCGGGACTAGCGGCACAGATACGCAGTATTTT. Residues: CASSIDLPSGTSGTDTQYF.

The gene calls are TRBV19 and TRBJ2-5; 7 bases align to TRBD2. J was trimmed by 2 bases and V by 7 bases; bases with no gene match: 10. From germline, CDR1 is LNHDA and CDR2 SQIVND (reference sequence). The CDR3 is made up of 15 amino acids. CDR3: CASMEGGLGQETQYF. CDR3 sequence (DNA): TGTGCCAGTATGGAGGGAGGGCTCGGTCAAGAGACCCAGTACTTC.

This clone was counted a few times. V usage is TRBV19 and J usage is TRBJ1-6; TRBD1 agrees at 7 bases. Trimming cost V 4 bases and J 8 bases; bases outside gene matches: 11. This CDR3 comprises 16 residues. Germline CDR1 LNHDA, CDR2 SQIVND (reference sequence). CDR3 nucleotide sequence: TGTGCCAGTAGTACGCAACCCCGAGGGGGCGATTCACCCCTCCACTTT. It codes for CASSTQPRGGDSPLHF.

The chain has TRBV11-2 and TRBJ2-3, with 9 bases lining up with TRBD2. Germline CDR1 and CDR2: SGHAT and FQNNGV. The CDR3 loop spans 18 amino acids. V shed 3 bases and J 0 bases; nucleotides not matched to a gene: 10. The CDR3 spells CASSFGRGRAVSTDTQYF. CDR3 DNA: TGTGCCAGCAGCTTCGGTCGCGGGAGGGCCGTTAGCACAGATACGCAGTATTTT.

This chain connects TRBV27 to TRBJ1-1; D is unresolved. CDR3 length equals 14 residues. From germline, CDR1 is MNHEY and CDR2 SMNVEV (reference sequence). V was trimmed by 1 base and J by 5 bases, leaving 11 bases between them. In nucleotides, the CDR3 is TGTGCCAGCAGTTTATTCGCGGGGAAAACTGAAGCTTTCTTT. Its translation is CASSLFAGKTEAFF.

The chain joins TRBV5-6 to TRBJ2-4; TRBD2 matches 7 bases. This CDR3 region has 15 residues. The germline V gene encodes CDR1 SGHDT and CDR2 YYEEEE. V shed 4 bases, J shed 6 bases, and the junction held 10 bases outside the gene matches. CDR3 nucleotides: TGTGCCAGCAGCCCAACTACTAGCGCAGGAAACATTCAGTACTTC. Translating it yields CASSPTTSAGNIQYF.

The chain combines TRBV18 with TRBJ2-2, with 7 bases matching TRBD2. The CDR3 consists of 15 residues. The V gene's germline CDR1 is KGHSH and CDR2 LQKENI. V lost 5 bases to trimming and J lost 0 bases; unmatched junction nucleotides: 3. The CDR3 sequence: CASSDLAANTGELFF. The CDR3 nucleotides read TGTGCCAGCTCAGATCTAGCGGCGAACACCGGGGAGCTGTTTTTT.

The chain employs TRBV27 and TRBJ1-5; TRBD1 agrees at 9 bases. The germline gives CDR1 MNHEY, CDR2 SMNVEV (reference sequence). The CDR3 totals 18 residues. V lost 0 bases and J lost 4; bases outside the gene matches: 10. This CDR3 is CASSLSIKGQGVNQPQHF. As DNA, the CDR3 is TGTGCCAGCAGTTTATCGATTAAGGGACAGGGAGTAAATCAGCCCCAGCATTTT.

V gene TRBV27 combines with J gene TRBJ2-1, with 11 bases matching TRBD2. V was pared by 2 bases and J by 6 bases, with 3 bases of the junction left unmatched. The germline gives CDR1 MNHEY, CDR2 SMNVEV (reference sequence). The CDR3 covers 15 residues. The DNA for the CDR3 is TGTGCCAGCAGTTTAACTAGCGGGAGTTTCAATGAGCAGTTCTTC. Amino acid sequence: CASSLTSGSFNEQFF.

CDR3 sequence (DNA): TGTGCCAGCAGTTTCCAGGGGTTAACGGCCAAAAACATTCAGTACTTC. This encodes CASSFQGLTAKNIQYF. The chain employs TRBV28 and TRBJ2-4; D might be TRBD1 (6 bases). CDR3 length: 16 residues. Germline CDR1 is MDHEN and CDR2 is SYDVKM. The germline V and J ends were trimmed by 3 bases and 1 base, with 13 bases remaining between them.

The rearrangement links TRBV7-3 to TRBJ2-1; 10 bases are shared with TRBD2. Germline lookup yields CDR1 SGHTA and CDR2 FQGTGA. This CDR3 has 16 residues. V shed 2 bases, J shed 7 bases, and the junction held 8 bases outside the gene matches. CDR3 nucleotide sequence: TGTGCCAGCAGCTTATACAGGACTAGCGGCTATAATGAGCAGTTCTTC. It specifies CASSLYRTSGYNEQFF.

This chain joins TRBV19 and TRBJ1-5; no firm D call. Trimming pared 4 bases from V and 4 bases from J, leaving 8 bases between. Germline lookup yields CDR1 LNHDA and CDR2 SQIVND (reference sequence). This CDR3 is built from 13 residues. CDR3 residues: CASSTPFNQPQHF. The CDR3 DNA reads TGTGCCAGTAGTACCCCCTTTAATCAGCCCCAGCATTTT. Supplemented by reference TRBV19 and TRBJ1-5, the full variable domain reads DGGITQSPKYLFRKEGQNVTLSCEQNLNHDAMYWYRQDPGQGLRLIYYSQIVNDFQKGDIAEGYSVSREKKESFPLTVTSAQKNPTAFYLCASSTPFNQPQHFGDGTRLSIL.

This clone is a singleton in its sample. The rearrangement joins TRBV2 to TRBJ2-7, with 12 bases fitting TRBD1. V lost 7 bases, J lost 11 bases, and 12 bases stayed unmatched. The CDR3 has 14 residues. Germline V gives CDR1 SNHLY, CDR2 FYNNEI. The CDR3: CASNRGQGASWKYF. The CDR3 DNA reads TGTGCCAGCAACCGGGGACAGGGGGCGTCCTGGAAGTACTTC.